This T cell receptor beta chain was retrieved from a study of blood T cell repertoires in COVID-19. Study summary: COVID-19 samples, acute and convalescent, were from the United States, Italy and Spain. Sources were T cells, B-cell-depleted T cells, or PBMCs; the material itself was cDNA or gDNA.

This CDR3 region has 14 residues. Trimming cost V 2 bases and J 2 bases, with 7 bases left between them. CDR1 SNHLY and CDR2 FYNNEI come from the germline V gene. Authors' processing steps: Using reference gene primer amplification, nucleated cell counts were estimated. TCRdb's table, derived via immunoSEQ multiplex PCR, lists solely in-frame clones and lacks some. From that table come the V and J calls and clone size; the DNA was used to work out D and trimming. The sample includes roughly 72,000 clones, 85% to 90% of them seen just once. The chain joins TRBV2 to TRBJ2-1; D not resolved. Sequenced sample: peripheral blood. This receptor was obtained from a human donor in a cohort sampled during active COVID-19. In DNA form, the CDR3 reads TGTGCCAGCAGTGAACGGCAGGCCTACAATGAGCAGTTCTTC. Its protein is CASSERQAYNEQFF.